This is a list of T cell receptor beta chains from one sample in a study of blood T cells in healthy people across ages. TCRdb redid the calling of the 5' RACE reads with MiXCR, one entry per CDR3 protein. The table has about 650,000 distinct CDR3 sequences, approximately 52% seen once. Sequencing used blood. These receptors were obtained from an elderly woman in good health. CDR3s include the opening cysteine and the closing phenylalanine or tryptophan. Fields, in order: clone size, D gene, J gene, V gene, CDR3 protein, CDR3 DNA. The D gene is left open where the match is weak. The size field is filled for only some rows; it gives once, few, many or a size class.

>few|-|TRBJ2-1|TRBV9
CASNYRVEGSNEQFF
TGTGCCAGCAACTACAGGGTCGAGGGCTCCAATGAGCAGTTCTTC
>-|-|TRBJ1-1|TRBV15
CATSRDWHWNTEAFF
TGTGCCACCAGCAGAGATTGGCACTGGAACACTGAAGCTTTCTTT
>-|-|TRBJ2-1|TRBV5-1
CASSLSQGSDEQFF
TGCGCCAGCAGCTTAAGCCAGGGGTCGGATGAGCAGTTCTTC
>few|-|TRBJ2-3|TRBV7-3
CASSRAFGGTVTDTQYF
TGTGCCAGCAGCCGCGCCTTTGGGGGGACAGTCACAGATACGCAGTATTTT
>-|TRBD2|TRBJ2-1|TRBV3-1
CASSQEAGAGNEQFF
TGTGCCAGCAGCCAAGAGGCGGGAGCGGGCAATGAGCAGTTCTTC
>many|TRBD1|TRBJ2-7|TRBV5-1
CASAAGQGGSYEQYF
TGCGCCAGCGCCGCGGGACAGGGGGGCTCCTACGAGCAGTACTTC
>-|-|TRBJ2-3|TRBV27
CASSFQGGPDTQYF
TGTGCCAGCAGTTTCCAGGGGGGTCCAGATACGCAGTATTTT
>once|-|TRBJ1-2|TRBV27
CASRREARASGYGYTF
TGTGCCAGCAGACGGGAGGCCAGGGCTTCCGGCTATGGCTACACCTTC
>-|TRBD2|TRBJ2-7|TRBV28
CASSVAGEVYEQYF
TGTGCCAGCAGTGTGGCGGGGGAAGTCTACGAGCAGTACTTC
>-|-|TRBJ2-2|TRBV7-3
CASSFDSRELFF
TGTGCCAGCAGCTTCGACAGCCGGGAGCTGTTTTTT
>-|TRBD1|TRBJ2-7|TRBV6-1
CASSERSGTGDYEQYF
TGTGCCAGCAGTGAACGATCCGGGACAGGGGATTACGAGCAGTACTTC
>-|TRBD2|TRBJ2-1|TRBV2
CASQREKNEQFF
TGTGCCTCGCAGCGGGAGAAGAATGAGCAGTTCTTC
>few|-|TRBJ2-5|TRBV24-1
CATSDGTLRKETQYF
TGTGCCACCAGTGATGGGACATTAAGAAAAGAGACCCAGTACTTC
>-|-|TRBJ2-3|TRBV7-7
CASSRDTDTDTQYF
TGTGCTAGCAGCCGTGACACCGACACAGATACGCAGTATTTT
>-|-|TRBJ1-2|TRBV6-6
CASAYMASYGYTF
TGTGCCAGCGCTTACATGGCCTCCTATGGCTACACCTTC
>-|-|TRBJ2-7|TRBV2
CASRDSSSSYEQYF
TGTGCCAGCAGGGACAGTTCCAGCTCCTACGAGCAGTACTTC
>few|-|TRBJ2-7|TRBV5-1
CASSLGMGLPVYEQYF
TGCGCCAGCAGCTTGGGAATGGGGCTTCCCGTCTACGAGCAGTACTTC
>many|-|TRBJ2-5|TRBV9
CASSVTVEGTQYF
TGTGCCAGCAGCGTAACAGTCGAGGGGACCCAGTACTTC
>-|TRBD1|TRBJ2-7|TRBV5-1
CASSLVAGQGHYEQYF
TGCGCCAGCAGCTTGGTGGCGGGACAGGGACACTACGAGCAGTACTTC
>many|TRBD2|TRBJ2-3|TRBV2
CASSGASGSRTDTQYF
TGTGCCAGCAGTGGGGCTAGCGGCTCGCGCACAGATACGCAGTATTTT
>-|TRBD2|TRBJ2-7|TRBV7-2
CASSLVRGSGRASSYGQYF
TGTGCCAGCAGCTTAGTCCGTGGTAGCGGGAGGGCTAGCTCCTACGGGCAGTACTTC
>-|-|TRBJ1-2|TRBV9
CASSGTSSWVSRGYGYTF
TGTGCCAGCAGCGGAACTAGCAGTTGGGTTTCGAGGGGCTATGGCTACACCTTC
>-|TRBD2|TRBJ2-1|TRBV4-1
CASSQLGAGPYNERFF
TGCGCCAGCAGCCAACTTGGAGCGGGACCTTACAATGAGCGGTTCTTC
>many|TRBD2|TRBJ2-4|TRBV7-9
CASSLPASGRVIQYF
TGTGCCAGCAGCTTACCGGCCAGCGGGAGGGTCATTCAGTACTTC
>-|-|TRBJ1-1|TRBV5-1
CASSLANILNTEAFF
TGCGCCAGCAGCTTGGCCAACATCCTGAACACTGAAGCTTTCTTT
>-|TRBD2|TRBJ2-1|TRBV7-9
CASSFLGLGVWNEQFF
TGTGCCAGCAGCTTCCTCGGACTAGGGGTCTGGAATGAGCAGTTCTTC
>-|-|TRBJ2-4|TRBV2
CASSVRDVGNNIQYF
TGTGCCAGCAGTGTGCGGGACGTCGGGAACAACATTCAGTACTTC
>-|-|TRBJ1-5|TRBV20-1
CSAYPGERPQHF
TGCAGTGCTTACCCAGGGGAACGGCCCCAGCATTTT
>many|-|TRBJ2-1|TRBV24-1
CATHPGGTGNEQFF
TGTGCCACCCATCCCGGAGGAACGGGCAATGAGCAGTTCTTC
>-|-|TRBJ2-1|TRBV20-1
CSARDRRVGASNEQFF
TGCAGTGCTAGAGATAGGAGGGTAGGCGCCAGCAATGAGCAGTTCTTC
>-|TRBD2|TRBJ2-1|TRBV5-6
CASSFRSGVSYNEQFF
TGTGCCAGCAGCTTCAGAAGCGGGGTCTCGTACAATGAGCAGTTCTTC
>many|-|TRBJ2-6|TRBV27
CASSVPGANVLTF
TGTGCCAGCAGCGTCCCAGGGGCCAACGTCCTGACTTTC
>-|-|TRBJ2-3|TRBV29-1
CSVEEMGGTDTQYF
TGCAGCGTTGAAGAGATGGGAGGCACAGATACGCAGTATTTT
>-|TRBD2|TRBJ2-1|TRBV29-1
CSVEDGRGGPKVQFF
TGCAGCGTTGAAGATGGGCGGGGGGGCCCGAAAGTACAGTTCTTC
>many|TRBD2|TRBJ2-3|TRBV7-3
CASTPSSGRTDTQYF
TGTGCCAGCACCCCGTCTAGCGGGAGAACAGATACGCAGTATTTT
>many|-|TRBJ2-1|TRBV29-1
CGVGTTYNEQFF
TGCGGAGTAGGGACCACCTACAATGAGCAGTTCTTC
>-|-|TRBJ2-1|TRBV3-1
CASSPRTNHNEQFF
TGTGCCAGCAGCCCACGAACCAACCACAATGAGCAGTTCTTC
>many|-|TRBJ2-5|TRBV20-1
CSARQVRVAQYF
TGCAGTGCTAGACAAGTTCGAGTGGCCCAGTACTTC
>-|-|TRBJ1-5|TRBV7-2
CASSLAASPFQPQHF
TGTGCCAGCAGCTTAGCCGCGAGCCCATTTCAGCCCCAGCATTTT
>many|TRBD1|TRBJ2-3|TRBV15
CATSGGQGRTDTQYF
TGTGCCACCAGCGGCGGACAGGGGAGAACAGATACGCAGTATTTT
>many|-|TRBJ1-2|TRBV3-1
CASSQDRQGSGYTF
TGTGCCAGCAGCCAAGATAGGCAGGGAAGTGGCTACACCTTC
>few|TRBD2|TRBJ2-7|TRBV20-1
CSARDPGTSGGRSSYNEQYF
TGCAGTGCTAGAGATCCCGGGACTAGCGGGGGCCGAAGCTCCTACAATGAGCAGTACTTC
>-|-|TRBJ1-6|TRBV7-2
CASSRSGTNSPLHF
TGTGCCAGCAGCAGATCAGGAACGAATTCACCCCTCCACTTT
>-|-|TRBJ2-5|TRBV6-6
CASSSRDTRGTQYF
TGTGCCAGCAGTTCACGGGACACCCGGGGGACCCAGTACTTC
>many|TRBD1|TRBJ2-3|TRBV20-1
CSASLGGIIDTQYF
TGCAGTGCTAGTCTAGGGGGCATCATTGATACGCAGTATTTT
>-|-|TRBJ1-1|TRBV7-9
CASSARDAQNTEAFF
TGTGCCAGCAGCGCCCGGGACGCGCAGAACACTGAAGCTTTCTTT
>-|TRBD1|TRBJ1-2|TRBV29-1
CSVDGDREKGYTF
TGCAGCGTTGATGGGGACAGGGAGAAAGGCTACACCTTC
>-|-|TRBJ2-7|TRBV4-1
CASSQVGLTPEQYF
TGCGCCAGCAGCCAAGTGGGCCTCACCCCCGAGCAGTACTTC
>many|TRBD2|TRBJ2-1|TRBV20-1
CSATRTSGSADEQFF
TGCAGTGCCACTCGGACTAGCGGGAGTGCGGATGAGCAGTTCTTC
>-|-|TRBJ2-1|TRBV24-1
CATSGQPSSYNEQFF
TGTGCCACCAGTGGCCAGCCGAGCTCCTACAATGAGCAGTTCTTC
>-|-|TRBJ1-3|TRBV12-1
CARSLSDAGSGNTIYF
TGTGCCCGCAGCTTGAGTGACGCCGGGTCTGGAAACACCATATATTTT
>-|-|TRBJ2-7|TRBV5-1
CASSPDHSYEQYF
TGCGCCAGCAGCCCTGATCATTCCTACGAGCAGTACTTC
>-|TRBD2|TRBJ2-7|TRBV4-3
CASSFQGGNYEQYF
TGCGCCAGCAGCTTCCAGGGAGGGAACTACGAGCAGTACTTC